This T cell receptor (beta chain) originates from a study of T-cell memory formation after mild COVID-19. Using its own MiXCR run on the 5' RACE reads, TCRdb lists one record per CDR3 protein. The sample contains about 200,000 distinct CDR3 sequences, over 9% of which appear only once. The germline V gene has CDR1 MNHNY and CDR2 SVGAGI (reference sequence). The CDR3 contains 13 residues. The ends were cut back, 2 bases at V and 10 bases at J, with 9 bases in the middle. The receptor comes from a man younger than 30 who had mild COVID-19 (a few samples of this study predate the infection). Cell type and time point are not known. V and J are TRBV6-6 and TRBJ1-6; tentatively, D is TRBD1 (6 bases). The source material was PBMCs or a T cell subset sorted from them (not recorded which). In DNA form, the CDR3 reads TGTGCCAGCAGTTACCTAGGGGGATCACCCCTCCACTTT. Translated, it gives CASSYLGGSPLHF.